Shown below are 8 T cell receptor beta chains from a single sample sequenced in a study of T cell responses to AZD1222 COVID-19 vaccine. Sequencing was performed with immunoSEQ multiplex PCR; in TCRdb, only in-frame clones are kept and a portion is missing. In the table there are about 130,000 clones, 80% to 90% of which are singletons. This sample comprised peripheral blood, obtained on day 0 of AZD1222 vaccination. The receptors stem from an adult in good health.

The rearrangement joins TRBV5-8 to TRBJ2-7; D unresolved. Trimming cost V 0 bases and J 1 base, with 8 bases left between them. The CDR3 covers 14 residues. Germline CDR1 and CDR2: SGHTS and YDEGEE. As DNA, the CDR3 is TGTGCCAGCAGCTTGGGGCAGTCATCCTACGAGCAGTACTTC. Its translation is CASSLGQSSYEQYF.

This clone was detected a few times. The chain's CDR3 is CASSFLTGLNQPQHF. The CDR3 bases are TGTGCCAGCAGCTTCCTGACAGGCCTGAATCAGCCCCAGCATTTT. V usage is TRBV7-4 and J usage is TRBJ1-5; TRBD1 is a possible D gene (6 bases). The germline CDR1 and CDR2 sequences are SGHVT and SQSDAQ. Trimming pared 3 bases from V and 4 bases from J, leaving 13 bases between. This CDR3 spans 15 amino acids.

The genes are TRBV9 and TRBJ1-3; no reliable D call. The CDR3 is 12 residues long. Trimming removed 2 bases from V and 6 bases from J, with 6 bases in between. Germline-derived CDR1 and CDR2 are SGDLS and YYNGEE. The CDR3 here is CASSVAQNTIYF. CDR3 nucleotide sequence: TGTGCCAGCAGCGTGGCACAAAACACCATATATTTT.

The rearrangement uses TRBV5-1 and TRBJ1-2; no clear D. Germline values: CDR1 SGHRS, CDR2 YFSETQ. The CDR3 runs to 15 residues. V dropped 4 bases and J dropped 8 bases, with 21 bases sitting between them. The CDR3 protein is CASSLQDGGPYGYTF. For the CDR3, the DNA is TGCGCCAGCAGCCTCCAGGATGGCGGACCCTACGGCTACACCTTC.

The rearrangement joins TRBV9 to TRBJ1-1, with D perhaps TRBD1 (6 bases). V lost 3 bases and J lost 7, with 16 bases in between. In germline, CDR1 is SGDLS, CDR2 YYNGEE. This CDR3 contains 14 residues. This chain's CDR3 is CASSDLTGYVEAFF. Here the CDR3 DNA reads TGTGCCAGCAGCGATCTAACAGGGTATGTTGAAGCTTTCTTT.

The CDR3 DNA is TGTGCCAGCAGTTATCTCCGGGGCTCTGGAAACACCATATATTTT. Amino acid sequence: CASSYLRGSGNTIYF. The chain carries TRBV6-5 and TRBJ1-3; the D is unclear. Germline V CDR1 and CDR2: MNHEY, SVGAGI. The germline V and J ends were trimmed by 3 bases and 0 bases, with 9 bases remaining between them. The CDR3 loop spans 15 amino acids.

The CDR3 sequence is CASSKSGLAGGPSHEQFF. CDR3 coding DNA: TGCGCCAGCAGTAAAAGCGGACTAGCGGGAGGGCCGAGTCATGAGCAGTTCTTC. The rearrangement uses TRBV5-1 and TRBJ2-1; 15 bases line up with TRBD2. J lost 8 bases, V lost 5 bases, and 14 bases had no gene match. Germline CDR1 and CDR2: SGHRS and YFSETQ. CDR3 length: 18 amino acids.

In its sample, this clone was seen many times. This sequence joins TRBV12-5 and TRBJ1-5; D gene uncertain. Per germline, CDR1 LGHNT and CDR2 FRNRAP. V lost 4 bases and J lost 6, with 10 bases in between. This CDR3 comprises 13 residues. CDR3 coding DNA: TGTGCTAGTGGTTCCAAAAAGGGTCAGCCCCAGCATTTT. It encodes CASGSKKGQPQHF.